This T cell receptor beta chain derives from a study of CXCR3-negative and CXCR3-positive naive CD8 T cells. Whole-study findings and limits: Memory CD8+ cells showed much lower diversity, while both naive subsets displayed comparably high diversity. Comparison of naive CXCR3-negative and CXCR3-positive cells revealed similar TRBV-TRBJ usage, while memory cells differed. Cryopreservation partially decreased CXCR3 expression, and most assays used fresh PBMCs. Naive CXCR3-positive cells had TRB CDR3s more hydrophobic than those of CXCR3-negative naive cells.

Naivety in CD8+ T cells corresponded to a CD45RO-CCR7+CD27+CD95- phenotype. In preparing the TRB cDNA libraries, 5' RACE with UMI labels was used. TCRdb reprocessed the 5' RACE reads and reports one entry per CDR3 protein, with no DNA. Here the sample table reports about 130,000 distinct CDR3 sequences. As regards this clonotype: As yet, its antigen is unknown.

The CDR3 sequence is 17 residues long. Germline V gives CDR1 MGHRA, CDR2 YSYEKL. Sequencing was done on a sample of naive CXCR3+ CD8+ T cells from blood. Subset of the sample: CD45RO-CCR7+CD27+CD95- naive CD8+ T cells expressing CXCR3 (TNR3+). The sequence was obtained from a human donor in good health. Some clones in this sample may be carry-over from other donors' samples. The chain joins TRBV4-1 to TRBJ2-7; TCRdb's D gene call, TRBD2, goes unchecked for lack of DNA. CDR3 protein: CASSQDSRLAGMNEQYF.